Presented here are 21 T cell receptor beta chains from one specimen sequenced in a study of regulatory T cells in long-lasting Graves disease. With iRepertoire HTBI primers and Arm-PCR of CDR3 regions, TCR beta libraries were built. TCRdb re-called the multiplex PCR reads with MiXCR, one entry per CDR3 protein. Of 350,000 to 450,000 distinct CDR3 sequences listed, more than 20% were seen once; the top ten hold around 30%. Time point specified: persistent/refractory GD, antithyroid drugs over 5 years with positive TRAb. PBMC-derived RNA was used for the TCR library. Sequencing was performed on peripheral blood mononuclear cells (PBMCs), taken when the disease was refractory, from a patient treated with antithyroid drugs. These receptors all stem from a woman aged 40 to 55 with Graves disease.

This clonotype has ten or more counts. V gene TRBV28 combines with J gene TRBJ2-5; a weak D match, TRBD1 (5 bases). The CDR3 has 16 residues. Germline V gene sequence: CDR1 MDHEN, CDR2 SYDVKM. Between the trimmed V and J ends, which lost 3 bases and 2 bases, there was a span of 16 bases. The CDR3 DNA reads TGTGCCAGCAGTTTTGAGTGGGCAGGGCGACAAGAGACCCAGTACTTC. Protein: CASSFEWAGRQETQYF.

V usage is TRBV5-1 and J usage is TRBJ2-1; TRBD2 matches 7 bases. The CDR3 length is 18 residues. The V and J ends lost 4 bases and 0 bases, in that order; junction bases with no gene match: 13. CDR1 and CDR2 from the germline V gene are SGHRS and YFSETQ. The CDR3 DNA follows: TGCGCCAGCAGCCCACGGGTGGGAGGGCTAAACTCCTACAATGAGCAGTTCTTC. Amino acid sequence: CASSPRVGGLNSYNEQFF.

In this sample, this clonotype turned up many times. The chain uses TRBV28 and TRBJ2-7, with D possibly matching TRBD1 (5 bases). Germline V gene data show CDR1 as MDHEN and CDR2 as SYDVKM. Trimming left V 4 bases short and J 1 base short, with 11 bases between. The CDR3 has 14 residues. The CDR3 sequence is CASSYLTVSYEQYF. CDR3 nucleotides: TGTGCCAGCAGTTACCTGACAGTATCCTACGAGCAGTACTTC.

As concerns this clonotype: With a much larger clone just one base away, this may be a read error. No DNA is shown, since the ends of the CDR3 on it are uncertain; the CDR3 is the one TCRdb lists. CDR3 residues: CASSLEGFVGGGSPHHF. V gene TRBV7-8 combines with J gene TRBJ1-6. The germline V gene has CDR1 SGHVS and CDR2 FQNEAQ. The CDR3 is 17 amino acids long, termini counted.

This clonotype was counted many times. This rearrangement joins TRBV25-1 to TRBJ2-5; D might be TRBD1 or TRBD2, each matching 6 bases. V lost 3 bases and J 5 bases, leaving 19 bases between the germline ends. The CDR3 contains 16 residues. Germline values: CDR1 MGHDK, CDR2 SYGVNS. The CDR3 DNA sequence: TGTGCCAGCAGTGATCATTGGACAGATGGAGGGGAGACCCAGTACTTC. Translating it yields CASSDHWTDGGETQYF.

This clonotype has only a few counts. The rearrangement uses TRBV9 and TRBJ2-5; D is perhaps TRBD1 (6 bases). CDR3 length: 17 residues. Germline lookup yields CDR1 SGDLS and CDR2 YYNGEE. The V gene lost 3 bases and the J gene lost 0 bases, with 18 bases spanning the gap. The CDR3 DNA reads as TGTGCCAGCAGCGATACTATACAGGGTTCGTACCAAGAGACCCAGTACTTC. It encodes CASSDTIQGSYQETQYF.

The chain combines TRBV7-2 with TRBJ1-5, with D perhaps TRBD1 (5 bases). V dropped 2 bases and J dropped 6 bases, with 14 bases sitting between them. Germline V gene sequence: CDR1 SGHTA, CDR2 FQGNSA. The CDR3 is made up of 15 amino acids. The CDR3 region has the DNA TGTGCCAGCAGCTTATTTGAGGGGACGGGTCAGCCCCAGCATTTT. Amino acid sequence: CASSLFEGTGQPQHF.

The J gene is TRBJ1-3, the V gene TRBV9; 8 nucleotides align to TRBD1. Per the germline V gene, CDR1 is SGDLS and CDR2 is YYNGEE. This CDR3 contains 17 residues. The V segment lost 3 bases and the J segment 1 base; nucleotides outside the gene matches: 9. CDR3 residues: CASSALQGEDSGNTIYF. In DNA, the CDR3 is TGTGCCAGCAGCGCCCTACAGGGGGAGGATTCTGGAAACACCATATATTTT.

This clonotype was recorded a few times. J is TRBJ2-5 and V is TRBV9, with 10 positions matching TRBD2. Germline CDR1 is SGDLS and CDR2 is YYNGEE. V trimming: 0 bases; J trimming: 5 bases; junction bases outside the gene matches: 10. This CDR3 contains 17 residues. The CDR3 DNA reads TGTGCCAGCAGCGTAGGCGGGCTAGCGGGAGATGGGGAGACCCAGTACTTC. Its protein is CASSVGGLAGDGETQYF.

This clonotype has a count of ten or more. This chain connects TRBV28 to TRBJ1-5; D might be TRBD1 (6 bases). The CDR3 is 15 residues long. The germline gives CDR1 MDHEN, CDR2 SYDVKM. V lost 10 bases, J lost 7 bases, and 23 bases lay in between. DNA for the CDR3: TGTGCCACACGGGACGGGGGGGGGCCGGGACAGCCCCAGCATTTT. Amino acids: CATRDGGGPGQPQHF. Using reference TRBV28 and TRBJ1-5 for the parts outside the CDR3, the full variable domain is DVKVTQSSRYLVKRTGEKVFLECVQDMDHENMFWYRQDPGLGLRLIYFSYDVKMKEKGDIPEGYSVSREKKERFSLILESASTNQTSMYLCATRDGGGPGQPQHFGDGTRLSIL.

The V and J genes are TRBV19 and TRBJ2-2; 7 nucleotides line up with TRBD1. V gave up 8 bases and J gave up 3 bases; unmatched junction bases: 3. Per the germline V gene, CDR1 is LNHDA and CDR2 is SQIVND (reference sequence). The CDR3 contains 13 residues. The chain's CDR3 is CASSTGHTGELFF. The DNA for the CDR3 is TGTGCCAGTTCGACAGGGCACACCGGGGAGCTGTTTTTT.

This clonotype was found a few times. This chain joins TRBV5-8 and TRBJ2-5; D uncertain. The CDR3 sequence is 17 residues long. Germline CDR1 is SGHTS and CDR2 is YDEGEE. V lost 3 bases, J lost 0 bases, and 18 bases lay in between. The CDR3: CASSSTRVSDYQETQYF. The CDR3 DNA is TGTGCCAGCAGCTCAACCCGGGTATCAGATTACCAAGAGACCCAGTACTTC.

Ten or more counts support this clonotype. The V and J genes are TRBV27 and TRBJ2-5; D gene uncertain. Trimming left V 6 bases short and J 3 bases short, with 11 bases between. Germline V gene lookup returns CDR1 MNHEY and CDR2 SMNVEV (reference sequence). The CDR3 has 13 amino acids. The CDR3 sequence: CASRPGLEETQYF. CDR3 nucleotide sequence: TGTGCCAGCAGACCGGGTCTAGAAGAGACCCAGTACTTC.

A note on this clonotype: This sequence may be a read error, since a much larger clone differs from it by one base. This sequence joins TRBV28 and TRBJ2-5; D possibly corresponds to TRBD2 (5 bases). Germline V lookup: CDR1 MDHEN, CDR2 SYDVKM. The CDR3 covers 13 residues. The CDR3 sequence is CVSNYPGQETQYF. The CDR3 coding sequence is TGTGTCAGCAATTACCCGGGACAAGAGACCCAGTACTTC.

This clonotype was counted a few times. This chain joins TRBV5-1 and TRBJ2-5; a possible D gene is TRBD1 (6 bases). Per the germline V gene, CDR1 is SGHRS and CDR2 is YFSETQ. Trimming pared 0 bases from V and 1 base from J, leaving 16 bases between. This CDR3 spans 17 amino acids. The CDR3 loop reads CASSLGPARTVQETQYF. CDR3 coding DNA: TGCGCCAGCAGCTTGGGCCCCGCGAGGACAGTCCAAGAGACCCAGTACTTC.

This clonotype was counted between two and nine times. V is TRBV6-5 and J is TRBJ1-3, with a weak D call TRBD1 (5 bases). This CDR3 has 14 residues. Looked up from germline, CDR1 is MNHEY and CDR2 is SVGAGI. Trimming shortened V by 3 bases and J by 1 base, and 7 bases separated the two germline ends. The CDR3 loop reads CASSYQGSGNTIYF. The CDR3 region has the DNA TGTGCCAGCAGTTATCAGGGATCTGGAAACACCATATATTTT.

Many counts were recorded for this clonotype. This rearrangement joins TRBV20-1 to TRBJ1-2, with 12 bases identical to TRBD1. Germline CDR1 is DFQATT and CDR2 is SNEGSKA (reference sequence). The CDR3 runs 15 residues. V trimming: 6 bases; J trimming: 4 bases; junction bases outside the gene matches: 9. CDR3 amino acids: CSALEGTGGGYGYTF. The CDR3 nucleotides read TGCAGTGCACTAGAGGGGACAGGGGGCGGCTATGGCTACACCTTC.

In the case of this clonotype: The conserved phenylalanine or tryptophan is not found at the CDR3 terminus, so this likely reflects a read error. DNA of the CDR3: TGTGCCAGCTCACAGCTTGTCAGCCCGAGAGGCGCAACTAATGAAAAACTGTTTTCT. This translates into CASSQLVSPRGATNEKLFS. This chain uses TRBV18 with TRBJ1-4; D remains unclear. Germline loops: CDR1 KGHSH, CDR2 LQKENI. The CDR3 consists of 19 residues. The V and J ends lost 4 bases and 0 bases respectively, with 21 bases between them.

The sample holds a few counts of this clonotype. The V gene is TRBV12-3 or TRBV12-4, the J gene TRBJ1-6; D remains unclear. CDR3 length equals 17 residues. Trimming removed 3 bases from V and 0 bases from J, with 12 bases in between. This CDR3 reads CASSFFILSSYNSPLHF. In nucleotides, the CDR3 is TGTGCCAGCAGTTTCTTTATTTTGAGCTCCTATAATTCACCCCTCCACTTT.

This clonotype was observed many times. V gene TRBV15 combines with J gene TRBJ1-4; 7 positions match TRBD1. The CDR3 contains 14 residues. In germline, CDR1 is LNHNV, CDR2 YYDKDF (reference sequence). V lost 6 bases, J lost 4 bases, and 5 bases stayed unmatched. The CDR3 nucleotides read TGTGCCACCAGGAGGGCAGGGGGTAATGAAAAACTGTTTTTT. Protein product: CATRRAGGNEKLFF.

This clonotype was counted a few times. In DNA form, the CDR3 reads TGTGCCACCAGCATGGGCCCCCACTCCATAGCGGGTGAGATCTACGAGCAGTACTTC. Translated, it gives CATSMGPHSIAGEIYEQYF. The gene calls are TRBV15 and TRBJ2-7, with TRBD2 matching over 7 bases. Germline V gene sequence: CDR1 LNHNV, CDR2 YYDKDF (reference sequence). The CDR3 has 19 residues. Germline trimming cut 4 bases from V and 3 bases from J; bases unmatched to any gene: 21. Based on the CDR3 plus reference TRBV15 and TRBJ2-7, the full variable domain is DAMVIQNPRYQVTQFGKPVTLSCSQTLNHNVMYWYQQKSSQAPKLLFHYYDKDFNNEADTPDNFQSRRPNTSFCFLDIRSPGLGDTAMYLCATSMGPHSIAGEIYEQYFGPGTRLTVT.